Listed below are T cell receptor beta chains from one sample, sequenced in a study of tumor-infiltrating lymphocytes in primary liver carcinoma. Each CDR3 protein is one row after TCRdb ran MiXCR on the multiplex PCR reads. The sample includes fewer than 200,000 distinct CDR3 sequences, about 85% of them seen just once. The specimen was tumor tissue from primary liver carcinoma. These receptors came from a man aged 35-49 years with primary liver carcinoma and hepatitis B virus infection. Both conserved end residues are part of each CDR3. A D gene is named only where the DNA matches it firmly.

TRBV12-3/TRBV12-4	NA	TRBJ1-2	CGSSLEGHGYTF
TRBV4-2	NA	TRBJ2-2	CASNQTRDTTGELFF
TRBV12-3/TRBV12-4	NA	TRBJ1-5	CACTAAQRSSNQPQHF
TRBV6-6	NA	TRBJ2-2	CDSSYGKNTGELFF
TRBV12-3/TRBV12-4	NA	TRBJ1-5	CSSTRSTAINQPQHF
TRBV28	NA	TRBJ1-2	CATSLWGGLYGYTF
TRBV6-5	NA	TRBJ2-1	CANSSTTFDRGGNEQFF
TRBV6-2/TRBV6-3	NA	TRBJ2-7	CASSLRAGPYEQYF
TRBV5-5	TRBD2	TRBJ2-2	CASSGTSVCTGELFF
TRBV11-1	TRBD2	TRBJ2-1	CASSQRGLAGVGEKFF
TRBV4-1	NA	TRBJ2-3	CASSQKKGTDRQYF
TRBV5-4	NA	TRBJ2-3	CASNLPYTDTQYF
TRBV11-2	NA	TRBJ1-4	CASSLDPLGVDKLFF
TRBV6-5	NA	TRBJ2-3	CASSRGARPQYF
TRBV5-1	NA	TRBJ1-2	CASSLDARGYTF
TRBV12-3/TRBV12-4	NA	TRBJ1-2	CASSSSGGGYTF
TRBV13	NA	TRBJ2-3	CASSQGGRDIDTQYF
TRBV29-1	NA	TRBJ2-3	CNVEGRADITDTQYF
TRBV10-1	TRBD1	TRBJ2-2	CPSSELSGTGGSNTGEPFF
TRBV29-1	TRBD2	TRBJ2-2	CSLVLAGGYTGELFF
TRBV6-1	TRBD2	TRBJ2-1	CPSSEGLVEYNEQFF
TRBV11-1	NA	TRBJ1-2	CASSLGPSDRTF
TRBV29-1	NA	TRBJ2-3	CSVRATSTDTQYF
TRBV12-3/TRBV12-4	NA	TRBJ2-1	CASSPQGRRNEQFF
TRBV7-9	NA	TRBJ2-2	CASSRERENAGELFF
TRBV5-5	TRBD2	TRBJ2-5	CASTAGGCGETQYF
TRBV10-3	TRBD2	TRBJ2-3	CAISDVGLAGSDDTQYF